The rows below give T cell receptor beta chains drawn from one sample of a study of CD8+CD57+ T cells in acquired aplastic anemia. TCRdb re-called the reads through MiXCR, storing one row per CDR3 protein. The table includes some 170,000 distinct CDR3 sequences, 70% to 80% detected once. Sequenced input: sorted CD4+, CD8+, or CD8+CD57+ T cells (not recorded which) from PBMCs. Every receptor here comes from a human donor with aplastic anemia. Each CDR3 is given without its conserved first and last residue.

v_call cdr3_aa
TRBV7-9 ASSLSVWGSNSPLH
TRBV27 ASSVQGANYEQY
TRBV5-1 ASSPGQGGTEAF
TRBV4-1 ASFRRGEQF
TRBV20-1 SAYGDLNTYEQY
TRBV20-1 SVQANTGELF
TRBV6-4 ASSTDRGDGYT
TRBV20-1 SASAGTGNTEAF
TRBV29-1 SVGRTGGVHGYT
TRBV20-1 SARDSGRLSYEQY
TRBV20-1 SAWVLGTEAF
TRBV7-9 ASSLQGAGAF
TRBV10-2 ATERDVSTEAF
TRBV6-5 ASSYSGHPNEKLF
TRBV2 ASSEALGAGVYEQY
TRBV9 ASSVNGAETQY
TRBV6-4 ASSDSWRGGYT
TRBV29-1 SVSGTGGNTEAF
TRBV20-1 SASSDNSPLH
TRBV19 ASSKGPYSNQPQH
TRBV12-3/TRBV12-4 ASRGFHGYT